Below are 16 T cell receptor beta chains sequenced from a single sample in a study of low-dose radiotherapy and immunotherapy resistance in tumors. Time point noted: before trial treatment. TCRs underwent 15 to 25 PCR cycles of amplification with a constant-region primer and V-primer adapter. MiXCR was run by TCRdb on the reads, yielding one entry per CDR3 protein. In the table there are about 47,000 distinct CDR3 sequences, roughly 10% of which are singletons. This specimen consisted of PBMCs, obtained before treatment. These TCRs come from a female donor with ovarian cancer.

A note on this clonotype: This probably arose from a read error, given a far larger clone one base away. The CDR3 spells CASSWDRAIGEQFF. Here the CDR3 DNA reads TGTGCCAGCAGTTGGGACAGGGCGATAGGCGAGCAGTTCTTC. The chain is built from TRBV2 and TRBJ2-1; 9 bases are shared with TRBD1. From germline, CDR1 is SNHLY and CDR2 FYNNEI. Trimming at V came to 5 bases and at J to 10 bases, leaving 9 bases not matched to a gene. This CDR3 has 14 residues.

This clonotype has a count of ten or more. The chain uses TRBV7-9 and TRBJ1-1; perhaps TRBD1 as D (6 bases). Trimming took 4 bases from V and 5 from J, leaving 17 bases between them. Germline lookup yields CDR1 SEHNR and CDR2 FQNEAQ (reference sequence). The CDR3 length is 15 residues. This CDR3 reads CASSSDGGRVTEAFF. DNA of the CDR3: TGTGCCAGCAGCTCCGATGGGGGCAGGGTAACTGAAGCTTTCTTT. Looking up the rest from reference TRBV7-9 and TRBJ1-1 gives the full variable domain: DTGVSQNPRHKITKRGQNVTFRCDPISEHNRLYWYRQTLGQGPEFLTYFQNEAQLEKSRLLSDRFSAERPKGSFSTLEIQRTEQGDSAMYLCASSSDGGRVTEAFFGQGTRLTVV.

In this sample, this clonotype is medium-sized. The CDR3 loop reads CASRDISYEQYF. For the CDR3, the DNA is TGTGCCAGCCGTGACATTTCCTACGAGCAGTACTTC. The rearrangement joins TRBV28 to TRBJ2-7; D call uncertain. Germline lookup yields CDR1 MDHEN and CDR2 SYDVKM. This CDR3 has 12 amino acids. V gave up 8 bases and J gave up 1 base, with 9 bases separating them.

This clonotype was recorded at least ten times. The rearrangement links TRBV4-1 to TRBJ1-5; 7 positions match TRBD1. This CDR3 has 15 amino acids. The germline V gene encodes CDR1 MGHRA and CDR2 YSYEKL. V lost 4 bases to trimming and J lost 4 bases; unmatched junction nucleotides: 7. The CDR3 DNA reads as TGCGCCAGCAGCCGTGGGACAGCCGGTAATCAGCCCCAGCATTTT. Translating gives CASSRGTAGNQPQHF.

This clonotype appeared many times. Written as DNA, the CDR3 is TGTGCCAGCAGCCTCAGGACAGACACAGATACGCAGTATTTT. It yields the protein CASSLRTDTDTQYF. The chain uses TRBV6-6 and TRBJ2-3; tentative D call: TRBD1 (6 bases). With 6 bases removed from V and 2 bases from J, the gap between germline ends came to 12 bases. Germline CDR1 is MNHNY and CDR2 is SVGAGI (reference sequence). The CDR3 has 14 amino acids.

This clonotype was recorded many times. This chain links TRBV11-2 with TRBJ2-1; TRBD1 is a possible D gene (6 bases). Germline V gene data show CDR1 as SGHAT and CDR2 as FQNNGV. There are 15 residues in the CDR3. The V end lost 3 bases, the J end lost 8 bases, and 17 bases lay between the germline ends. The CDR3 spells CASSLGAERLDEQFF. CDR3 DNA: TGTGCCAGCAGCTTGGGGGCTGAGAGGTTAGATGAGCAGTTCTTC.

This clonotype showed up many times. The genes are TRBV3-1 and TRBJ2-7; tentative D call: TRBD1 (6 bases). Trimming stripped 3 bases from V and 5 bases from J, with 8 bases between. The CDR3 has 12 residues. The V gene's germline CDR1 is LGHDT and CDR2 YNNKEL (reference sequence). CDR3 sequence reads: CASSHWDNEQYF. In DNA, the CDR3 is TGTGCCAGCAGCCATTGGGACAACGAGCAGTACTTC.

This clonotype was counted at least ten times. This chain joins TRBV3-1 and TRBJ2-5, with TRBD2 matching over 12 bases. This CDR3 contains 16 residues. V trimming: 3 bases; J trimming: 3 bases; junction bases outside the gene matches: 5. Germline CDR1 LGHDT, CDR2 YNNKEL (reference sequence). The CDR3 nucleotides read TGTGCCAGCAGCCATCGGACTAGCGGGATGAAAGAGACCCAGTACTTC. It encodes CASSHRTSGMKETQYF.

This clonotype was counted ten times or more. The V and J genes are TRBV9 and TRBJ2-1; 7 nucleotides align to TRBD2. V was clipped by 4 bases and J by 0 bases; unmatched bases: 7. Germline V gene sequence: CDR1 SGDLS, CDR2 YYNGEE. CDR3 size: 16 residues. The CDR3, as DNA: TGTGCCAGCAGCCCCCGAACGGGAGGCTCCTACAATGAGCAGTTCTTC. Translation gives CASSPRTGGSYNEQFF.

This clonotype was seen ten or more times. The chain carries TRBV3-1 and TRBJ2-3; a weak D match, TRBD2 (6 bases). The V end lost 0 bases, the J end lost 2 bases, and 15 bases lay between the germline ends. The CDR3 extends over 17 amino acids. Looked up from germline, CDR1 is LGHDT and CDR2 is YNNKEL (reference sequence). CDR3 bases: TGTGCCAGCAGCCAAGATTCCCTAGCGTCTTACACAGATACGCAGTATTTT. This codes for CASSQDSLASYTDTQYF.

This clonotype was seen repeatedly, ten times or more. The V gene is TRBV4-1, the J gene TRBJ2-4; 9 bases map to TRBD1. The CDR3 is 14 residues long. Germline V gene sequence: CDR1 MGHRA, CDR2 YSYEKL. J gave up 5 bases and V 3 bases, and 2 bases lay outside the gene matches. The CDR3 coding sequence is TGCGCCAGCAGCCATGGGGACAGGGAAAACATTCAGTACTTC. Translation: CASSHGDRENIQYF.

This clonotype has a count of ten or more. The chain employs TRBV7-9 and TRBJ2-3; possibly TRBD1 or TRBD2 for D (5 bases each). The CDR3 covers 16 residues. Trimming took off 5 bases at V and 3 bases at J, with 18 bases between the two ends. Germline CDR1 is SEHNR and CDR2 is FQNEAQ (reference sequence). The DNA for the CDR3 is TGTGCCAGCAGCGCAGGGACGGGATGGGTAACAGATACGCAGTATTTT. Protein sequence: CASSAGTGWVTDTQYF.

This clonotype showed up many times. V gene TRBV7-8 combines with J gene TRBJ1-5; possibly TRBD1 for D (6 bases). Trimming cost V 4 bases and J 7 bases, with 14 bases left between them. CDR3 length: 14 residues. Looked up from germline, CDR1 is SGHVS and CDR2 is FQNEAQ. The CDR3 bases are TGTGCCAGCAGCTCCGGACAGCTGTACCAGCCCCAGCATTTT. Translating gives CASSSGQLYQPQHF.

This clonotype has a count of ten or more. The chain employs TRBV12-3 or TRBV12-4 and TRBJ2-7; perhaps D is TRBD1 or TRBD2 (5 bases each). Trimming shortened V by 6 bases and J by 4 bases, and 16 bases separated the two germline ends. The CDR3 loop spans 14 amino acids. CDR3 sequence: CASSSRDGAYEQYF. In nucleotides, the CDR3 is TGTGCCAGCAGCTCCCGGGACGGGGCTTACGAGCAGTACTTC.

This clonotype was counted between two and nine times. The chain uses TRBV19 and TRBJ1-1, with D unresolved. V lost 4 bases, J lost 1 base, and 7 bases lay in between. The CDR3 is 13 residues long. Germline V gene lookup returns CDR1 LNHDA and CDR2 SQIVND (reference sequence). CDR3 in amino acids: CASSRQENTEAFF. CDR3 nucleotide sequence: TGTGCCAGTAGTAGACAAGAGAACACTGAAGCTTTCTTT.

In the case of this clonotype: At one of its ends the junction is not consistent with the germline gene, which may arise from a read error. This rearrangement joins TRBV7-8 to TRBJ2-3; 7 bases map to TRBD2. CDR1 is SGHVS and CDR2 is FQNEAQ in the germline V gene. The CDR3 contains 18 residues. The CDR3 region is CASSSGLEGRYYTDTQYF. The CDR3 DNA follows: TGTGCTAGCAGCTCCGGACTAGAGGGCCGCTACTACACAGATACGCAGTATTTT.